This is a list of T cell receptor beta chains from one sample in a study of shared clonotypes between healthy human individuals. Measured with immunoSEQ multiplex PCR; TCRdb has only the in-frame clones, and not every one. Of roughly 530,000 clones listed, almost 97% were seen once; the top ten hold roughly 0.06%. Sequenced: naive CD4+ T cells sorted from blood. The receptors derive from a woman aged 25 to 39 in good health. The CDR3 runs from the conserved cysteine through the conserved F or W. Fields, in order: J gene, clone size, V gene, CDR3 protein. The size of a clone is reported for some rows only, either as once, few or many, or as a class for expanded clones.

J: TRBJ2-1
size: NA
V: TRBV5-1
CDR3: CASSPEGLVFYNEQFF

J: TRBJ2-1
size: NA
V: TRBV18
CDR3: CASSPNPSYNEQFF

J: TRBJ1-5
size: NA
V: TRBV2
CDR3: CASNGQGSHQPQHF

J: TRBJ2-7
size: NA
V: TRBV13
CDR3: CASSLGVEQYF

J: TRBJ2-3
size: NA
V: TRBV7-7
CDR3: CASSLGRTNTQYF

J: TRBJ2-1
size: once
V: TRBV5-1
CDR3: CASSWGASGRDEQFF

J: TRBJ2-5
size: NA
V: TRBV7-9
CDR3: CASSLTTGTQYF

J: TRBJ2-6
size: NA
V: TRBV19
CDR3: CASSGRTTGANVLTF

J: TRBJ2-5
size: NA
V: TRBV6-1
CDR3: CASSEVVQGPKYF

J: TRBJ2-2
size: once
V: TRBV28
CDR3: CASSWGTNTGELFF

J: TRBJ1-2
size: NA
V: TRBV28
CDR3: CASSLWGVGYTF

J: TRBJ1-2
size: NA
V: TRBV29-1
CDR3: CSVPRQGSGYTF

J: TRBJ1-1
size: once
V: TRBV20-1
CDR3: CSAGGHSEAFF

J: TRBJ1-1
size: NA
V: TRBV5-1
CDR3: CASSWDNRGFGAEAFF

J: TRBJ1-5
size: NA
V: TRBV5-8
CDR3: CASSGRTVNQPQHF

J: TRBJ2-7
size: NA
V: TRBV29-1
CDR3: CSVTSGSGYEQYF

J: TRBJ1-3
size: NA
V: TRBV6-5
CDR3: CASRSTGGGGNTIYF